Following are 19 T cell receptor beta chains from one sample sequenced in a study of T cell clonality in common variable immunodeficiency (dated by TCRdb to between 2014 and 2016). Receptor libraries were prepared by the immunoSEQ multiplex PCR assay. In its TCRdb copy, this immuneACCESS table keeps in-frame sequences only and misses some clones. Where compared with another copy, unresolved V genes explain less than half of these, and the others have no known cause. In this sample the table shows tens of thousands of clones, and no singletons are among them. The ten biggest clones cover about 3.4% of the sample. The sequenced material came from peripheral blood mononuclear cells. The receptors shown here come from a person between 18 and 75 years old in good health.

This clone was detected many times. The read terminates 3 residues ahead of where the CDR3 ends, so the germline J gene completes it. The chain recombines TRBV9 with TRBJ2-1; D is uncertain. Trimming pared 0 bases from V and 5 bases from J, leaving 9 bases between. Germline assignment: CDR1 SGDLS and CDR2 YYNGEE. This CDR3 region has 14 residues. The CDR3 reads CASSVGTANNEQFF. The covered CDR3 bases are TGTGCCAGCAGCGTAGGTACAGCTAACAATGAG.

This clone came up many times. The read gets to within 3 residues of the CDR3 end, and the germline J gene fills in the rest. The chain carries TRBV5-6 and TRBJ1-2; 7 bases align to TRBD1. Germline trimming cut 2 bases from V and 4 bases from J; bases unmatched to any gene: 5. CDR3 length equals 14 residues. Germline CDR1 SGHDT, CDR2 YYEEEE. The CDR3 bases that were read are TGTGCCAGCAGCTTACCGACAGGGAGCTATGGC. Protein: CASSLPTGSYG. The CDR3 in its entirety is CASSLPTGSYGYTF.

In its sample, this clone was seen a few times. The DNA ends 3 residues before the CDR3 does, and the rest of the CDR3 is filled in from the germline J gene. The chain recombines TRBV11-2 with TRBJ2-1; the match to TRBD1 covers 7 bases. CDR1 and CDR2 from the germline V gene are SGHAT and FQNNGV. The CDR3 is 15 residues long. V gave up 5 bases and J gave up 3 bases; unmatched junction bases: 7. CDR3 DNA, as far as it was read: TGTGCCAGCAGCCCGACAGGGAATTACTACAATGAG. Translation gives CASSPTGNYYNE. The entire CDR3 is CASSPTGNYYNEQFF.

Many counts were recorded for this clone. The read halts 3 residues ahead of the CDR3 end, with the missing end drawn from the germline J gene. The V call is TRBV18, the J call TRBJ2-6, with 7 bases aligning to TRBD1. The CDR3 totals 20 residues. J was trimmed by 0 bases and V by 1 base; bases with no gene match: 12. Germline CDR1 is KGHSH and CDR2 is LQKENI. The CDR3 spells CASSPRLFGDSYSGANVLTF. The sequenced CDR3 bases are TGTGCCAGCTCACCACGTCTCTTCGGGGACAGCTACTCTGGGGCCAACGTC.

Note on this clone: Coverage ceases 3 residues before the CDR3 finishes, and the germline J gene fills in the end. The V and J genes are TRBV7-3 and TRBJ1-2; maybe TRBD1 (5 bases). From germline, CDR1 is SGHTA and CDR2 FQGTGA. The CDR3 is made up of 13 amino acids. The sequenced CDR3 bases are TGTGCCAGCAGCTTATTTCAGGGAAGCATC. Its protein is CASSLFQGSI. The full CDR3 sequence reads CASSLFQGSIYTF. Combining the CDR3 with reference TRBV7-3 and TRBJ1-2 gives the whole variable domain GAGVSQTPSNKVTEKGKYVELRCDPISGHTALYWYRQSLGQGPEFLIYFQGTGAADDSGLPNDRFFAVRPEGSVSTLKIQRTERGDSAVYLCASSLFQGSIYTFGSGTRLTVV.

This clone occurred many times. CDR3 region: CASSLGLRQETQYF. The DNA read from the CDR3 is TGCGCCAGCAGCTTGGGACTGCGGCAAGAGACC. The rearrangement links TRBV5-1 to TRBJ2-5; D unresolved. The read halts 3 residues ahead of the CDR3 end, with the missing end drawn from the germline J gene. Germline V gene lookup returns CDR1 SGHRS and CDR2 YFSETQ. This CDR3 comprises 14 residues. Trimming took 0 bases from V and 2 from J, leaving 8 bases between them.

This clone was picked up many times. Coverage ceases 3 residues before the CDR3 finishes, and the germline J gene fills in the end. The rearrangement links TRBV5-4 to TRBJ1-1, with 7 bases aligning to TRBD1. Germline CDR1 and CDR2: SGHNT and YYREEE (reference sequence). This CDR3 contains 15 residues. V was pared by 4 bases and J by 5 bases, with 11 bases of the junction left unmatched. CDR3 DNA (partial): TGTGCCAGCAGCCTTCGTCAGGGGGAGGGTACTGAA. It encodes CASSLRQGEGTE. The whole CDR3 is CASSLRQGEGTEAFF.

This clone was detected a few times. The read stops 3 residues short of the end of the CDR3; the missing end is completed from the germline J gene. The V and J genes are TRBV20-1 and TRBJ2-3, with TRBD2 identical over 13 bases. This CDR3 region has 16 residues. CDR1 and CDR2 from the germline V gene are DFQATT and SNEGSKA (reference sequence). The chain's CDR3 is CSARAGTSGTRETQYF. The CDR3 DNA, read in part, is TGCAGTGCTAGAGCCGGGACTAGCGGGACGCGGGAGACG.

This clone appeared many times. The read stops 3 residues short of the end of the CDR3; the missing end is completed from the germline J gene. This sequence joins TRBV20-1 and TRBJ2-3, with D maybe TRBD2 (6 bases). Germline V gene sequence: CDR1 DFQATT, CDR2 SNEGSKA (reference sequence). The CDR3 extends over 15 amino acids. The V end was cut by 0 bases, the J end by 1 base, with 11 bases between. The CDR3 region is CSARESVAGTDTQYF. The part of the CDR3 DNA that was read is TGCAGTGCTAGAGAGTCAGTAGCGGGCACAGATACG.

A word on this clone: The CDR3 extends 3 residues past the end of the read, so its final part is completed from the germline J gene. V and J are TRBV19 and TRBJ1-5, with a possible D match to TRBD1 (5 bases). Per germline, CDR1 LNHDA and CDR2 SQIVND (reference sequence). Trimming took off 3 bases at V and 2 bases at J, with 11 bases between the two ends. This CDR3 has 15 residues. This chain's CDR3 is CASSIGGMGNQPQHF. The CDR3 DNA, read in part, is TGTGCCAGTAGTATTGGGGGGATGGGCAATCAGCCC.

Points on this clone: The read halts 3 residues ahead of the CDR3 end, with the missing end drawn from the germline J gene. The chain employs TRBV11-2 and TRBJ2-7, with 7 bases aligning to TRBD1. CDR3 length: 14 residues. Germline trimming cut 4 bases from V and 4 bases from J; bases unmatched to any gene: 7. Looked up from germline, CDR1 is SGHAT and CDR2 is FQNNGV. CDR3 loop: CASSWHRGRYEQYF. The CDR3 DNA, read in part, is TGTGCCAGCAGCTGGCACAGGGGACGGTACGAG. Supplemented by reference TRBV11-2 and TRBJ2-7, the full variable domain reads EAGVAQSPRYKIIEKRQSVAFWCNPISGHATLYWYQQILGQGPKLLIQFQNNGVVDDSQLPKDRFSAERLKGVDSTLKIQPAKLEDSAVYLCASSWHRGRYEQYFGPGTRLTVT.

This clone came up many times. Read sequence stops 3 residues before the CDR3 end, and the germline J gene provides the missing end. The chain employs TRBV20-1 and TRBJ2-1; TRBD2 matches 9 bases. Trimming cost V 1 base and J 4 bases; bases outside gene matches: 11. The CDR3 consists of 17 residues. The V gene's germline CDR1 is DFQATT and CDR2 SNEGSKA (reference sequence). The CDR3 protein is CSARVVASGIYYNEQFF. The part of the CDR3 DNA that was read is TGCAGTGCTAGAGTAGTGGCTAGCGGGATCTATTACAATGAG.

CDR3 protein: CASSWDYPSYEQYF. The CDR3 bases that were read are TGTGCCAGCAGCTGGGACTACCCCTCCTACGAG. V usage is TRBV11-1 and J usage is TRBJ2-7, with 7 bases fitting TRBD2. Sequencing ends 3 residues short of the CDR3 end; the germline J gene provides the rest. CDR1 SGHAT and CDR2 FQDESV come from the germline V gene (reference sequence). V was clipped by 4 bases and J by 0 bases; unmatched bases: 3. This CDR3 is 14 amino acids long.

To note about this clone: Read sequence stops 3 residues before the CDR3 end, and the germline J gene provides the missing end. The chain joins TRBV19 to TRBJ1-1, with TRBD1 identical over 7 bases. V lost 10 bases, J lost 2 bases, and 13 bases stayed unmatched. CDR3 size: 15 residues. Germline CDR1 LNHDA, CDR2 SQIVND (reference sequence). The sequenced CDR3 bases are TGTGCCACCCAGACAGGGCGGGTCGGAAACACTGAA. This gives the protein CATQTGRVGNTE. The full CDR3 sequence reads CATQTGRVGNTEAFF.

This clone was detected many times. The CDR3 end is not reached by the read, which stops 3 residues before it; the germline J gene fills it in. The rearrangement uses TRBV5-1 and TRBJ1-1; no definite D call. The CDR3 totals 14 residues. CDR1 and CDR2 from the germline V gene are SGHRS and YFSETQ. Trimming stripped 0 bases from V and 5 bases from J, with 11 bases between. Here the CDR3 reads CASSLGAGLTEAFF. CDR3 bases read: TGCGCCAGCAGCTTGGGGGCGGGCTTGACTGAA.

This clone has ten or more counts. The read terminates 3 residues ahead of where the CDR3 ends, so the germline J gene completes it. The chain is built from TRBV5-1 and TRBJ1-1; the D gene is possibly TRBD1 (5 bases). V was cut by 0 bases and J by 6 bases, with 6 bases left in between. CDR1 SGHRS and CDR2 YFSETQ come from the germline V gene. The CDR3 runs 12 residues. CDR3 bases read: TGCGCCAGCAGCTTGGAGGGGCCTGAA. Amino acid sequence: CASSLEGPE. The whole CDR3 sequence reads CASSLEGPEAFF.

This clone was seen repeatedly, ten times or more. The missing CDR3 end, 3 residues past where the read stops, is filled in from the germline J gene. This chain links TRBV20-1 with TRBJ1-6, with 11 bases matching TRBD1. Germline V gene data show CDR1 as DFQATT and CDR2 as SNEGSKA (reference sequence). V shed 0 bases and J 9 bases; nucleotides not matched to a gene: 16. The CDR3 length is 19 residues. The sequenced CDR3 bases are TGCAGTGCTAGAGATTTCCTGGACAGGGGGCGAGGTGCAGGTTCACCC. Encoded protein: CSARDFLDRGRGAGSP. The full CDR3 reads CSARDFLDRGRGAGSPLHF.

At least ten counts were recorded for this clone. The read terminates 3 residues ahead of where the CDR3 ends, so the germline J gene completes it. The V call is TRBV19, the J call TRBJ1-2, with D possibly TRBD1 on 5 matching bases. CDR3 size: 14 residues. Germline V gene lookup returns CDR1 LNHDA and CDR2 SQIVND (reference sequence). With 2 bases removed from V and 3 bases from J, the gap between germline ends came to 10 bases. CDR3 region: CASSIRGIDYGYTF. The sequenced CDR3 bases are TGTGCCAGTAGTATACGGGGGATCGACTATGGC.

This clone has at least ten counts. From the germline J gene comes the end of the CDR3, since the read stops 3 residues before it. The J gene is TRBJ2-7, the V gene TRBV7-2, with D unclear. This CDR3 spans 15 amino acids. Germline-derived CDR1 and CDR2 are SGHTA and FQGNSA. The V end was cut by 3 bases, the J end by 3 bases, with 15 bases between. Here the CDR3 reads CASSFSSTSYYEQYF. The part of the CDR3 DNA that was read is TGTGCCAGCAGCTTTTCTTCGACTTCGTACTACGAG.